A selection of T cell receptor beta chains follows, all from one sample in a study of T cells in Graves' hyperthyroidism and ophthalmopathy. TCRdb independently ran MiXCR on the multiplex PCR reads; one entry per CDR3 protein. Of 450,000 to 650,000 distinct CDR3 sequences detected, 14% appear once; the ten largest clones hold 7% to 9%. Sequenced input: blood. The receptors shown here come from a woman between 18 and 29 years old with Graves' ophthalmopathy. The CDR3 runs from the conserved cysteine through the conserved F or W. A D gene is named only where the DNA matches it firmly. Clone size is stated in some rows and not others, as once, few, many or a class when expanded.

J gene,V gene,D gene,clone size,CDR3 protein,CDR3 DNA
TRBJ2-1,TRBV12-3/TRBV12-4,-,many,CASITERHNEQFF,TGTGCCAGCATCACCGAGCGGCACAATGAGCAGTTCTTC
TRBJ1-4,TRBV12-3/TRBV12-4,-,few,CASSFGGAEKLFF,TGTGCCAGCAGTTTTGGGGGGGCTGAAAAACTGTTTTTT
TRBJ1-6,TRBV10-3,-,few,CAISELGTPLHF,TGTGCCATCAGTGAGTTAGGGACACCCCTCCACTTT
TRBJ2-1,TRBV4-3,TRBD2,few,CASSQGTGGGSVNEQFF,TGCGCCAGCAGCCAAGGAACGGGAGGGGGTTCTGTGAATGAGCAGTTCTTC
TRBJ1-2,TRBV19,-,many,CASSMGTGFVFVETSERYGYTF,TGTGCCAGTAGTATGGGTACAGGTTTTGTTTTTGTCGAAACATCGGAACGGTATGGCTACACCTTC
TRBJ1-1,TRBV28,-,many,CASRPEGRRNTEAFF,TGTGCCAGCAGGCCAGAGGGACGGAGAAACACTGAAGCTTTCTTT
TRBJ2-7,TRBV7-9,TRBD2,many,CASQPGGTSVYEQYF,TGTGCCAGCCAACCGGGCGGGACTAGCGTCTACGAGCAGTACTTC
TRBJ1-2,TRBV29-1,-,few,CSAIESEGTNYGYTF,TGCAGCGCCATAGAGTCTGAGGGGACTAACTATGGCTACACCTTC
TRBJ2-1,TRBV7-6,TRBD2,many,CASSSPLTSGRARYNEQFF,TGTGCCAGCAGCTCCCCCCTAACTAGCGGGAGGGCTCGGTACAATGAGCAGTTCTTC
TRBJ2-2,TRBV24-1,-,few,CATSGRSTNTGELFF,TGTGCCACCAGTGGGAGGTCCACGAACACCGGGGAGCTGTTTTTT
TRBJ2-1,TRBV20-1,TRBD2,many,CSAGTSGTSSYNEQFF,TGCAGTGCGGGGACTAGCGGGACGAGCTCCTACAATGAGCAGTTCTTC
TRBJ2-4,TRBV5-4,TRBD2,-,CASGASGSVKNIQYF,TGTGCCAGCGGAGCTAGCGGGAGCGTCAAAAACATTCAGTACTTC
TRBJ2-2,TRBV20-1,TRBD1,many,CSARFSGTGINTGELFF,TGCAGTGCTAGATTCTCCGGGACAGGGATAAACACCGGGGAGCTGTTTTTT
TRBJ2-7,TRBV19,-,-,CASSMSGDEQYF,TGTGCCAGTAGTATGTCCGGGGACGAGCAGTACTTC
TRBJ1-3,TRBV2,-,many,CASSAGSSGNTIYF,TGTGCCAGCAGTGCAGGGAGCTCTGGAAACACCATATATTTT
TRBJ2-1,TRBV25-1,TRBD2,few,CASSPTSGRSASEQFF,TGTGCCAGCAGCCCCACTAGCGGGAGATCGGCAAGTGAGCAGTTCTTC
TRBJ2-5,TRBV7-9,-,-,CASSPLGGITVYGTQYF,TGTGCCAGCAGCCCTCTGGGGGGAATTACAGTTTACGGGACCCAGTACTTC
TRBJ1-1,TRBV12-3/TRBV12-4,-,many,CASSLNREDTEAFF,TGTGCCAGCAGCTTGAACAGGGAGGACACTGAAGCTTTCTTT
TRBJ1-2,TRBV7-9,-,many,CASSSSTAYGYTF,TGTGCCAGCAGCTCCTCGACGGCTTATGGCTACACCTTC
TRBJ2-7,TRBV24-1,-,few,CATSDSGAGEYEQYF,TGTGCCACCAGTGACTCGGGGGCAGGGGAATACGAGCAGTACTTC
TRBJ1-2,TRBV19,-,few,CASSWSGYNGYTF,TGTGCCAGTAGTTGGTCTGGGTACAATGGCTACACCTTC
TRBJ2-1,TRBV20-1,TRBD2,-,CSARDPGGGRVYEQFF,TGCAGTGCTAGAGATCCGGGGGGCGGGAGGGTGTATGAGCAGTTCTTC
TRBJ2-1,TRBV10-1,TRBD2,-,CAAGGLAGLNEQFF,TGCGCCGCAGGCGGGCTAGCGGGACTTAATGAGCAGTTCTTC
TRBJ1-2,TRBV18,TRBD1,many,CASSTGDGYTF,TGTGCCAGCTCAACAGGGGATGGCTACACCTTC
TRBJ2-7,TRBV30,-,few,CAFNIGVGSYEQYF,TGTGCCTTTAACATAGGAGTAGGATCCTACGAGCAGTACTTC
TRBJ1-2,TRBV14,-,-,CASSRIGGNNYGYTF,TGTGCCAGCAGCCGTATTGGAGGGAATAACTATGGCTACACCTTC
TRBJ2-2,TRBV7-9,-,few,CTSGRELFF,TGTACATCCGGAAGGGAGCTGTTTTTT
TRBJ1-3,TRBV19,-,-,CASQGAVSGNTIYF,TGTGCCAGTCAAGGGGCCGTCTCTGGAAACACCATATATTTT
TRBJ1-1,TRBV5-1,TRBD1,once,CASSSGTGGASEAFF,TGCGCCAGCAGTTCCGGGACAGGGGGCGCTTCTGAAGCTTTCTTT
TRBJ2-1,TRBV29-1,TRBD2,-,CSVSLAGGPYNEQFF,TGCAGCGTGAGCCTAGCGGGAGGGCCTTACAATGAGCAGTTCTTC
TRBJ1-1,TRBV5-1,-,few,CASSLRTGGAGTEAFF,TGCGCCAGCAGCCTACGGACGGGCGGCGCGGGCACTGAAGCTTTCTTT
TRBJ1-1,TRBV30,-,many,CAWSPGEGRFTEAFF,TGTGCCTGGAGTCCAGGGGAGGGGCGTTTTACTGAAGCTTTCTTT
TRBJ2-5,TRBV5-1,TRBD2,few,CASAWGGQASQETQYF,TGCGCCAGCGCCTGGGGGGGTCAGGCCTCCCAAGAGACCCAGTACTTC
TRBJ2-2,TRBV7-2,TRBD2,-,CASSPGLAGGNTGELFF,TGTGCCAGCAGTCCAGGACTAGCGGGGGGGAACACCGGGGAGCTGTTTTTT
TRBJ2-5,TRBV2,TRBD2,many,CASSEGARGGETQYF,TGTGCCAGCAGCGAAGGGGCCCGGGGAGGGGAGACCCAGTACTTC
TRBJ2-1,TRBV19,TRBD2,-,CASSSTTSGRDRFF,TGTGCCAGTAGTTCAACGACTAGCGGGAGGGACCGGTTCTTC
TRBJ2-3,TRBV9,TRBD2,-,CASSVDSSGSTDTQYF,TGTGCCAGCAGCGTAGACTCTAGCGGAAGCACAGATACGCAGTATTTT
TRBJ2-2,TRBV24-1,-,few,CATRGRGTTGELFF,TGTGCCACCAGGGGTCGAGGTACCACCGGGGAGCTGTTTTTT
TRBJ2-5,TRBV4-1,-,-,CASSQDRTGLGVETQYF,TGCGCCAGCAGCCAAGATCGTACAGGTCTGGGTGTCGAGACCCAGTACTTC
TRBJ2-7,TRBV29-1,TRBD2,many,CSVEDGTSGSTYEQYF,TGCAGCGTCGAAGACGGTACTAGCGGGAGTACCTACGAGCAGTACTTC
TRBJ1-2,TRBV6-6,-,many,CASSYDGQNYGYTF,TGTGCCAGCAGTTACGACGGCCAGAACTATGGCTACACCTTC